Listed here is a single T cell receptor beta chain. The data were taken from a study of blood T cell repertoires in COVID-19. On the study more broadly: There were acute and convalescent COVID-19 samples, and they came from the United States, Italy and Spain. PBMCs, B-cell-depleted T cells, or T cells provided the cDNA or gDNA that made up the material.

All enrollees were roughly 18 to 89 years old and from under 25 US areas. Which cohort a participant joined came from the clinical history participants gave. Here immunoSEQ multiplex PCR was the method, and the copy in TCRdb shows in-frame clones only, minus some. The sample has 200,000 to 250,000 clones, just over 90% seen once. The CDR3 extends over 14 amino acids. V was cut by 3 bases and J by 4 bases, with 12 bases left in between. CDR1 and CDR2 from the germline V gene are SGHTA and FQGNSA. The sequencing sample was made of PBMCs or T cells enriched from blood (not recorded which). V is TRBV7-2 and J is TRBJ1-2; D unclear. The TCR was taken from a woman under 30 who had recovered from COVID-19. As DNA, the CDR3 is TGTGCCAGCAGCTTTGGCCGTTCCCGCTATGGCTACACCTTC. Residues: CASSFGRSRYGYTF.